The 3 T cell receptor beta chains below were found in one sample sequenced in a study of graft-versus-host responses after intestinal transplantation. Profiling relied on immunoSEQ multiplex PCR, and the TCRdb table lists in-frame clones only, not all of them. Seen here are fewer than 50,000 clones, around nine tenths observed once, and the top ten hold approximately 4%. Sequenced here: PBMCs, sampled 524 days after transplant. These receptor sequences come from a human patient who received an intestinal transplant, so some T cells may come from the graft donor.

This sequence joins TRBV7-2 and TRBJ2-3; 7 bases agree with TRBD2. Germline V gene lookup returns CDR1 SGHTA and CDR2 FQGNSA. This CDR3 region has 18 residues. J was trimmed by 3 bases and V by 1 base; bases with no gene match: 13. In nucleotides, the CDR3 is TGTGCCAGCAGCTTAGGGGCCCTGTGGACTAGTTTAACAGATACGCAGTATTTT. Its protein is CASSLGALWTSLTDTQYF.

The rearrangement uses TRBV4-3 and TRBJ2-7; D gene unclear. The V and J ends lost 0 bases and 3 bases respectively, with 6 bases between them. In germline, CDR1 is LGHNA, CDR2 YSLEER. The CDR3 totals 13 residues. The CDR3 DNA is TGCGCCAGCAGCCAAGATCCTTACTACGAGCAGTACTTC. It codes for CASSQDPYYEQYF.

This clone was recorded only once. Other DNA variants within this sample encode the same CDR3. This chain links TRBV28 with TRBJ1-1; D unresolved. Trimming left V 6 bases short and J 0 bases short, with 8 bases between. The CDR3 sequence is 13 residues long. Germline V lookup: CDR1 MDHEN, CDR2 SYDVKM. CDR3 amino acids: CASSLGVNTEAFF. The CDR3 DNA is TGTGCCAGCAGCCTAGGCGTGAACACTGAAGCTTTCTTT.